The 5 T cell receptor beta chains below come from one sample, sequenced in a study of T cells in Graves' hyperthyroidism and ophthalmopathy. Amplification targeted TCR beta CDR3 regions from RNA transcripts. The TCR CDR3 was amplified in a first-round RT-PCR using the HTBI primer set. TCRdb recomputed calls from the multiplex PCR reads with MiXCR, one row per CDR3 protein. The table shows roughly 130,000 distinct CDR3 sequences, with over 20% occurring only once. Material for sequencing was blood. The receptors were sampled from a woman in her forties or fifties with Graves' hyperthyroidism that later progressed to Graves' ophthalmopathy.

The CDR3 loop reads CSASAGNSGNTIYF. Written as DNA, the CDR3 is TGCAGTGCTAGTGCGGGCAACTCTGGAAACACCATATATTTT. The chain links TRBV20-1 to TRBJ1-3; D unresolved. CDR3 size: 14 residues. V lost 3 bases and J lost 0, with 9 bases in between. Per germline, CDR1 DFQATT and CDR2 SNEGSKA (reference sequence).

The chain is built from TRBV12-3 or TRBV12-4 and TRBJ2-5; 9 bases match TRBD1. This CDR3 spans 15 amino acids. V was clipped by 1 base and J by 1 base; unmatched bases: 1. The CDR3 loop reads CASSLDRGPQETQYF. The CDR3 DNA reads as TGTGCCAGCAGTTTAGACAGGGGGCCCCAAGAGACCCAGTACTTC.

This clonotype was seen ten or more times. J is TRBJ2-3 and V is TRBV28, with TRBD2 as a possible D gene (5 bases). Trimming took 5 bases from V and 3 from J, leaving 15 bases between them. Germline CDR1 MDHEN, CDR2 SYDVKM. The CDR3 is made up of 15 amino acids. The CDR3 loop reads CASSGPADLTDTQYF. The DNA for the CDR3 is TGTGCCAGCAGTGGGCCAGCGGACTTAACAGATACGCAGTATTTT.

V and J are TRBV2 and TRBJ2-7; a possible D gene is TRBD1 (5 bases). The V end was cut by 4 bases, the J end by 2 bases, with 6 bases between. The CDR3 has 12 residues. Germline CDR1 reads SNHLY; CDR2 reads FYNNEI. The CDR3 DNA is TGTGCCAGCAGTGGACAGACCTACGAGCAGTACGTC. Its translation: CASSGQTYEQYV.

The table lists this clonotype with many counts. This chain uses TRBV11-2 with TRBJ2-3; no reliable D call. This CDR3 comprises 13 residues. V was trimmed by 7 bases and J by 5 bases, leaving 13 bases between them. The germline V gene encodes CDR1 SGHAT and CDR2 FQNNGV. The CDR3 loop reads CASTSSWVDTQYF. CDR3 sequence (DNA): TGTGCCAGCACCTCGAGCTGGGTAGATACGCAGTATTTT.